This T cell receptor (beta chain) was found in a study of blood T cell repertoires in COVID-19. Assay: immunoSEQ multiplex PCR; the TCRdb copy retains only in-frame clones and omits some. The data show over 250,000 clones, about 91% seen once. Trimming took off 9 bases at V and 1 base at J, with 9 bases between the two ends. Germline-derived CDR1 and CDR2 are ENHRY and SYGVKD. The CDR3 has 12 amino acids. The sequencing sample was made of peripheral blood. The TCR comes from a young adult with COVID-19, enrolled during active disease. The rearrangement links TRBV10-3 to TRBJ1-2, with D maybe TRBD1 (6 bases). CDR3 nucleotides: TGTGCCATTTCAGGGGATAACTATGGCTACACCTTC. This gives the protein CAISGDNYGYTF.